Shown below are 26 T cell receptor beta chains from a single sample sequenced in a study of T cells in Graves' hyperthyroidism and ophthalmopathy. RNA transcripts served as the template for amplifying TCR beta CDR3 regions. The HTBI set primed first-round TCR CDR3 RT-PCR. TCRdb used MiXCR to reprocess the multiplex PCR reads, holding one entry per CDR3 protein. In the table there are approximately 600,000 distinct CDR3 sequences, approximately 15% of which are singletons. What was sequenced was blood. The source of these receptors is a young woman with Graves' hyperthyroidism that later progressed to Graves' ophthalmopathy.

Many counts were recorded for this clonotype. This rearrangement joins TRBV28 to TRBJ1-1; no clear D. The CDR3 is 12 amino acids. In germline, CDR1 is MDHEN, CDR2 SYDVKM. Trimming took off 8 bases at V and 7 bases at J, with 14 bases between the two ends. Written as DNA, the CDR3 is TGTGCCAGCCTGAGGGTCAGCGGTGAAGCTTTCTTT. It codes for CASLRVSGEAFF.

The J gene is TRBJ1-5, the V gene TRBV28; weak D call: TRBD1 (5 bases). V shed 10 bases and J shed 0 bases, with 19 bases lying between them. From germline, CDR1 is MDHEN and CDR2 SYDVKM. The CDR3 sequence is 16 residues long. The CDR3 DNA is TGTGCCACCACAGTCGGAGGGGTTAATAGCAATCAGCCCCAGCATTTT. This translates into CATTVGGVNSNQPQHF.

This clonotype was seen many times. The rearrangement uses TRBV5-8 and TRBJ1-6, with TRBD1 matching over 8 bases. Germline-derived CDR1 and CDR2 are SGHTS and YDEGEE. V shed 6 bases and J 9 bases; nucleotides not matched to a gene: 8. The CDR3 is 14 amino acids. CDR3 DNA sequence: TGTGCCAGCACCAGACAGGGGTCGGCTTCACCCCTCCACTTT. Protein sequence: CASTRQGSASPLHF.

This clonotype was seen at least ten times. The chain uses TRBV20-1 and TRBJ2-1; 15 bases are shared with TRBD2. Losses at the gene ends were 6 bases for V and 8 bases for J; bases not matched to a gene: 11. From germline, CDR1 is DFQATT and CDR2 SNEGSKA (reference sequence). The CDR3 has 16 amino acids. Here the CDR3 reads CSAPGLAGGGNDEQFF. The CDR3 nucleotides read TGCAGTGCGCCGGGACTAGCGGGAGGCGGAAACGATGAGCAGTTCTTC.

This clonotype was counted between two and nine times. This chain links TRBV25-1 with TRBJ1-6, with D possibly matching TRBD1 (6 bases). From germline, CDR1 is MGHDK and CDR2 SYGVNS. This CDR3 contains 15 residues. The V end lost 5 bases, the J end lost 7 bases, and 15 bases lay between the germline ends. CDR3 residues: CASSYQGPMNSPLHF. CDR3 in DNA: TGTGCCAGCAGTTATCAGGGGCCCATGAATTCACCCCTCCACTTT.

On this clonotype: A read error may explain this, as a much larger clone is one base away. For the CDR3, the DNA is TGTGCCAGCAGCGATCAGGGGCCTGAAGCTTTCTTT. Its translation: CASSDQGPEAFF. V usage is TRBV5-5 and J usage is TRBJ1-1, with a weak D call TRBD1 (6 bases). Germline values: CDR1 SGHKS, CDR2 YYEKEE (reference sequence). The CDR3 loop spans 12 amino acids. V gave up 4 bases and J gave up 6 bases, with 10 bases separating them.

This chain connects TRBV5-1 to TRBJ1-2, with a tentative D call TRBD1 (5 bases). This CDR3 is built from 15 residues. V was clipped by 2 bases and J by 5 bases, with 16 bases between them. CDR1 is SGHRS and CDR2 is YFSETQ in the germline V gene. CDR3 DNA: TGCGCCAGCAGCTTAGATACCGGGACCGGTTATGGCTACACCTTC. This sequence encodes CASSLDTGTGYGYTF.

This clonotype was seen repeatedly, ten times or more. The chain joins TRBV2 to TRBJ2-1, with TRBD2 matching over 9 bases. CDR3 length: 12 amino acids. CDR1 is SNHLY, CDR2 FYNNEI, per germline. The V and J ends lost 5 bases and 10 bases, in that order; junction bases with no gene match: 3. The CDR3 spells CASSQSGREQFF. The CDR3 DNA reads as TGTGCCAGCAGTCAAAGCGGGAGGGAGCAGTTCTTC.

This clonotype has a handful of counts. The chain links TRBV14 to TRBJ1-4; no clear D. Between the trimmed V and J ends, which lost 2 bases and 7 bases, there was a span of 17 bases. Germline CDR1 is SGHDN and CDR2 is FVKESK. This CDR3 is built from 16 residues. This CDR3 reads CASSQYDGVYGEKLFF. Here the CDR3 DNA reads TGTGCCAGCAGCCAATATGACGGGGTATATGGTGAAAAACTGTTTTTT.

This clonotype has a handful of counts. As the CDR3 is not closed by the conserved phenylalanine or tryptophan, this likely results from a read error. For the CDR3, the DNA is TGTGCCAGCGCACCACTGGGACAGGGAGACGAGCAGTACCTC. It is translated as CASAPLGQGDEQYL. This chain links TRBV25-1 with TRBJ2-7; 9 bases are a match to TRBD1. This CDR3 has 14 amino acids. Germline CDR1 reads MGHDK; CDR2 reads SYGVNS. The V gene end was trimmed by 8 bases and the J gene end by 5 bases; junction bases not matched to a gene: 10.

This clonotype was found many times. The chain uses TRBV20-1 and TRBJ2-1; 9 bases are a match to TRBD2. Germline-derived CDR1 and CDR2 are DFQATT and SNEGSKA (reference sequence). With V trimmed by 5 bases and J by 7 bases, 15 bases remained unmatched. This CDR3 has 16 amino acids. CDR3 region: CSAPTVSGRSGNEQFF. The CDR3 coding sequence is TGCAGTGCTCCCACCGTAAGCGGGAGGTCGGGGAATGAGCAGTTCTTC.

The gene calls are TRBV19 and TRBJ2-3; D is ambiguous. Trimming took off 7 bases at V and 0 bases at J, with 11 bases between the two ends. CDR1 and CDR2 from the germline V gene are LNHDA and SQIVND (reference sequence). This CDR3 region has 14 residues. The CDR3 nucleotides read TGTGCCAGTACGGCCGAGCCTAGCACAGATACGCAGTATTTT. As protein: CASTAEPSTDTQYF.

This clonotype was found many times. The genes are TRBV12-5 and TRBJ2-2; TRBD1 agrees at 7 bases. CDR3 size: 16 residues. The germline CDR1 and CDR2 sequences are LGHNT and FRNRAP. Trimming at V came to 4 bases and at J to 0 bases, leaving 5 bases not matched to a gene. CDR3 loop: CASGSRQGPNTGELFF. CDR3 sequence (DNA): TGTGCTAGTGGTTCCCGACAGGGCCCGAACACCGGGGAGCTGTTTTTT.

The sample holds many counts of this clonotype. CDR3 bases: TGCGCCAGCAGCTTGAAGCTTGGTTTAGCGGGCATGAACACTGAAGCTTTCTTT. Translating it yields CASSLKLGLAGMNTEAFF. The chain recombines TRBV5-1 with TRBJ1-1; unclear D gene. Trimming left V 1 base short and J 0 bases short, with 19 bases between. Germline assignment: CDR1 SGHRS and CDR2 YFSETQ. The CDR3 consists of 18 residues. Looking up the rest from reference TRBV5-1 and TRBJ1-1 gives the full variable domain: KAGVTQTPRYLIKTRGQQVTLSCSPISGHRSVSWYQQTPGQGLQFLFEYFSETQRNKGNFPGRFSGRQFSNSRSEMNVSTLELGDSALYLCASSLKLGLAGMNTEAFFGQGTRLTVV.

This clonotype was observed many times. This chain connects TRBV12-3 or TRBV12-4 to TRBJ2-5, with a possible D match to TRBD1 (5 bases). Trimming removed 6 bases from V and 5 bases from J, with 7 bases in between. The CDR3 totals 11 residues. Here the CDR3 reads CASRNRETQYF. The CDR3, as DNA: TGTGCCAGCAGGAACAGGGAGACCCAGTACTTC.

This clonotype occurred many times. This chain connects TRBV30 to TRBJ2-2; no firm D call. The CDR3 is made up of 11 amino acids. Per germline, CDR1 GTSNPN and CDR2 SVGIG (reference sequence). Trimming removed 4 bases from V and 10 bases from J, with 10 bases in between. The CDR3 here is CAWTRRKELFF. CDR3 DNA sequence: TGTGCCTGGACAAGAAGGAAGGAGCTGTTTTTT.

In its sample, this clonotype was seen many times. This sequence joins TRBV3-1 and TRBJ1-6; no firm D call. Per the germline V gene, CDR1 is LGHDT and CDR2 is YNNKEL (reference sequence). The CDR3 contains 15 residues. Deletions cut 7 bases from V and 3 bases from J, with 13 bases between. The CDR3 loop reads CASTTGGRYNSPLHF. The CDR3 bases are TGTGCCAGCACAACCGGCGGCCGCTATAATTCACCCCTCCACTTT.

At least ten counts were recorded for this clonotype. The chain links TRBV5-1 to TRBJ1-1, with D unresolved. V was cut by 1 base and J by 7 bases, with 14 bases left in between. There are 14 residues in the CDR3. The germline V gene has CDR1 SGHRS and CDR2 YFSETQ. CDR3 in amino acids: CASSLKGVGDEAFF. The CDR3 DNA reads TGCGCCAGCAGCTTGAAGGGCGTCGGGGATGAAGCTTTCTTT. The full variable domain, with the rest looked up from reference TRBV5-1 and TRBJ1-1, is KAGVTQTPRYLIKTRGQQVTLSCSPISGHRSVSWYQQTPGQGLQFLFEYFSETQRNKGNFPGRFSGRQFSNSRSEMNVSTLELGDSALYLCASSLKGVGDEAFFGQGTRLTVV.

This clonotype was counted ten times or more. CDR3 sequence (DNA): TGTGCCAGCAGCCGGGGATGGGGTAATGAAAAACTGTTTTTT. Translation: CASSRGWGNEKLFF. The rearrangement links TRBV25-1 to TRBJ1-4, with D hard to call. With 6 bases removed from V and 4 bases from J, the gap between germline ends came to 12 bases. The V gene's germline CDR1 is MGHDK and CDR2 SYGVNS. The CDR3 sequence is 14 residues long. Full variable domain (missing parts from reference TRBV25-1 and TRBJ1-4): EADIYQTPRYLVIGTGKKITLECSQTMGHDKMYWYQQDPGMELHLIHYSYGVNSTEKGDLSSESTVSRIRTEHFPLTLESARPSHTSQYLCASSRGWGNEKLFFGSGTQLSVL.

This clonotype was seen ten or more times. This sequence joins TRBV6-2 or TRBV6-3 and TRBJ1-1; D is unresolved. The V end lost 6 bases, the J end lost 9 bases, and 11 bases lay between the germline ends. This CDR3 is 11 amino acids long. CDR1 is MNHEY and CDR2 is SVGEGT in the germline V gene. CDR3 coding DNA: TGTGCCAGCAGAGACGCGGGGAAAGCTTTCTTT. This sequence encodes CASRDAGKAFF.

This clonotype was found many times. This sequence joins TRBV29-1 and TRBJ2-7; unclear D gene. Per the germline V gene, CDR1 is SQVTM and CDR2 is ANQGSEA. V was pared by 1 base and J by 2 bases, with 6 bases between. This CDR3 has 12 residues. As DNA, the CDR3 is TGCAGCGTTGAAGGGACCCCCTACGAGCAGTACTTC. Residues: CSVEGTPYEQYF.

The rearrangement joins TRBV6-1 to TRBJ2-5; 8 nucleotides align to TRBD1. J lost 1 base, V lost 6 bases, and 7 bases had no gene match. Germline CDR1 reads MNHNS; CDR2 reads SASEGT. The CDR3 sequence is 15 residues long. CDR3 region: CASSRTGTLQETQYF. The CDR3 coding sequence is TGTGCCAGCAGCAGGACAGGGACACTCCAAGAGACCCAGTACTTC.

This clonotype has more than one count but fewer than ten. The chain links TRBV10-2 to TRBJ2-3; tentatively, D is TRBD2 (6 bases). This CDR3 comprises 15 residues. Germline CDR1 WSHSY, CDR2 SAAADI. V gave up 3 bases and J gave up 2 bases, with 12 bases separating them. CDR3 residues: CASSEPGVPTDTQYF. The CDR3 DNA follows: TGCGCCAGCAGTGAACCGGGAGTCCCCACAGATACGCAGTATTTT.

The chain has TRBV19 and TRBJ2-2, with TRBD1 matching 9 bases. V was pared by 3 bases and J by 5 bases, with 4 bases of the junction left unmatched. The germline V gene has CDR1 LNHDA and CDR2 SQIVND (reference sequence). This CDR3 is 15 amino acids long. The CDR3 reads CASSMDRGGTGELFF. CDR3 bases: TGTGCCAGTAGTATGGACAGGGGCGGGACCGGGGAGCTGTTTTTT.

This clonotype was observed a handful of times. The junction departs from germline at one end; a sequencing error may be responsible. The rearrangement joins TRBV20-1 to TRBJ2-7, with D possibly being TRBD2 (6 bases). Germline loops: CDR1 DFQATT, CDR2 SNEGSKA (reference sequence). The CDR3 is 14 amino acids. CDR3 in amino acids: CGAPGTPPTYEQYF. CDR3 nucleotides: TGCGGTGCTCCCGGGACTCCTCCAACCTACGAGCAGTACTTC.

This chain joins TRBV6-1 and TRBJ2-7, with a possible D match to TRBD2 (7 bases). Germline V gives CDR1 MNHNS, CDR2 SASEGT. The CDR3 sequence is 18 residues long. V dropped 2 bases and J dropped 2 bases, with 22 bases sitting between them. This CDR3 is CASSEKGGAPTSPYEQYF. CDR3 DNA: TGTGCCAGCAGTGAAAAAGGGGGGGCCCCGACTAGCCCCTACGAGCAGTACTTC.